Following are 9 T cell receptor beta chains from one sample sequenced in a study of shared clonotypes between healthy human individuals. Libraries were prepared by immunoSEQ multiplex PCR; TCRdb keeps only in-frame clonotypes and omits some of them. The table records 2 million to 2.5 million clones, nearly 97% of them present only once. Sequencing was done on a sample of naive CD4+ T cells sorted from blood. Subset indicated: CD45RA+ positively selected. These receptors all stem from a man aged 18 to 29 in good health.

The rearrangement links TRBV2 to TRBJ2-5; D call uncertain. V was clipped by 6 bases and J by 1 base, with 12 bases between them. CDR3 length: 14 amino acids. Germline-derived CDR1 and CDR2 are SNHLY and FYNNEI. The CDR3 protein is CASSYGWGQETQYF. The CDR3, as DNA: TGTGCCAGCAGCTATGGGTGGGGCCAAGAGACCCAGTACTTC. The variable domain in full, completed from reference TRBV2 and TRBJ2-5, reads EPEVTQTPSHQVTQMGQEVILRCVPISNHLYFYWYRQILGQKVEFLVSFYNNEISEKSEIFDDQFSVERPDGSNFTLKIRSTKLEDSAMYFCASSYGWGQETQYFGPGTRLLVL.

CDR3 nucleotide sequence: TGTGCCAGCAGCCCCGGACCAGACAGGGGGCCCTATGGCTACACCTTC. This translates into CASSPGPDRGPYGYTF. V is TRBV7-2 and J is TRBJ1-2; 10 bases line up with TRBD1. V lost 5 bases and J lost 4; bases outside the gene matches: 10. Germline V gene sequence: CDR1 SGHTA, CDR2 FQGNSA. CDR3 length: 16 residues.

This chain connects TRBV19 to TRBJ2-2; TRBD1 matches at 11 bases. V lost 9 bases to trimming and J lost 4 bases; unmatched junction nucleotides: 1. The germline gives CDR1 LNHDA, CDR2 SQIVND (reference sequence). This CDR3 comprises 13 residues. As DNA, the CDR3 is TGTGCCAGCGGGACAGGGGGCACCGGGGAGCTGTTTTTT. This encodes CASGTGGTGELFF.

The chain couples TRBV5-6 to TRBJ1-1, with D unclear. The CDR3 spans 13 residues. V lost 4 bases to trimming and J lost 4 bases, with 11 bases between them. Per the germline V gene, CDR1 is SGHDT and CDR2 is YYEEEE. The CDR3 DNA is TGTGCCAGCAGCCCCCGACGGGGCACTGAAGCTTTCTTT. It encodes CASSPRRGTEAFF. Full variable domain (rest looked up from reference TRBV5-6 and TRBJ1-1): DAGVTQSPTHLIKTRGQQVTLRCSPKSGHDTVSWYQQALGQGPQFIFQYYEEEERQRGNFPDRFSGHQFPNYSSELNVNALLLGDSALYLCASSPRRGTEAFFGQGTRLTVV.

The rearrangement links TRBV28 to TRBJ2-4; TRBD2 aligns across 8 bases. Trimming at V came to 4 bases and at J to 8 bases, leaving 10 bases not matched to a gene. The V gene's germline CDR1 is MDHEN and CDR2 SYDVKM. The CDR3 covers 15 residues. In DNA, the CDR3 is TGTGCCAGCAGTTCCCAACTAGTCGGGGGGGACATTCAGTACTTC. It is translated as CASSSQLVGGDIQYF.

This clone appeared a single time. The chain joins TRBV28 to TRBJ1-5; TRBD1 might be the D (5 bases). Looked up from germline, CDR1 is MDHEN and CDR2 is SYDVKM. Trimming stripped 5 bases from V and 2 bases from J, with 16 bases between. CDR3 length equals 16 residues. CDR3: CASSPFPGFRNQPQHF. The DNA for the CDR3 is TGTGCCAGCAGTCCTTTTCCAGGGTTTCGCAATCAGCCCCAGCATTTT. Full variable domain (remainder filled in from reference TRBV28 and TRBJ1-5): DVKVTQSSRYLVKRTGEKVFLECVQDMDHENMFWYRQDPGLGLRLIYFSYDVKMKEKGDIPEGYSVSREKKERFSLILESASTNQTSMYLCASSPFPGFRNQPQHFGDGTRLSIL.

The chain joins TRBV5-6 to TRBJ2-7; D is unresolved. Germline CDR1 SGHDT, CDR2 YYEEEE. The CDR3 covers 11 residues. V gave up 5 bases and J gave up 3 bases, with 6 bases separating them. The CDR3 coding sequence is TGTGCCAGCAGGGGGAACTACGAGCAGTACTTC. This gives the protein CASRGNYEQYF.

This chain joins TRBV13 and TRBJ1-2; D gene ambiguous. Trimming left V 5 bases short and J 6 bases short, with 13 bases between. Germline CDR1 and CDR2: PRHDT and FYEKMQ (reference sequence). The length of the CDR3 is 13 residues. Here the CDR3 DNA reads TGTGCCAGCAGCACAGCGCGTTCTGATGGCTACACCTTC. This translates into CASSTARSDGYTF.

On this clone: Other DNA sequences in the same sample also yield this CDR3. The chain carries TRBV29-1 and TRBJ1-5, with TRBD1 matching over 9 bases. V gave up 6 bases and J gave up 6 bases; unmatched junction bases: 3. This CDR3 has 12 amino acids. Germline CDR1 is SQVTM and CDR2 is ANQGSEA. The CDR3 loop reads CSVRQGGQPQHF. The CDR3 DNA sequence: TGCAGCGTAAGACAGGGGGGTCAGCCCCAGCATTTT. Filled out from reference TRBV29-1 and TRBJ1-5, the complete variable domain reads SAVISQKPSRDICQRGTSLTIQCQVDSQVTMMFWYRQQPGQSLTLIATANQGSEATYESGFVIDKFPISRPNLTFSTLTVSNMSPEDSSIYLCSVRQGGQPQHFGDGTRLSIL.